This T cell receptor (beta chain) was identified during a study of post-analysis software for immune sequencing data. General study results and limits: TRBV5-6, TRBV5-1 and TRBV20-1 belonged to a set of about 5 TRBV segments that were more frequent in patients than controls. There was significantly lower normalized Chao1 diversity in multiple sclerosis patients than in controls.

Unique molecular identifiers tagged the TCR beta cDNA libraries. TCRdb itself ran the PCR reads through MiXCR, one entry per CDR3 protein. The table has over 250,000 distinct CDR3 sequences, 36% seen once; the top ten hold around 4.7%. The CDR3 totals 13 residues. Germline V gene sequence: CDR1 SQVTM, CDR2 ANQGSEA. As concerns this clonotype: The antigen remains undetermined. Being one base from a much bigger clone, this may be a read error.

The receptor's source is a girl between 10 and 17 years old with multiple sclerosis. This chain connects TRBV29-1 to TRBJ2-1; 7 nucleotides align to TRBD2. The material sequenced was blood. The CDR3 reads CSVDSGTYNGQFF. CDR3 DNA sequence: TGCAGCGTTGACAGCGGGACCTACAATGGGCAGTTCTTC.